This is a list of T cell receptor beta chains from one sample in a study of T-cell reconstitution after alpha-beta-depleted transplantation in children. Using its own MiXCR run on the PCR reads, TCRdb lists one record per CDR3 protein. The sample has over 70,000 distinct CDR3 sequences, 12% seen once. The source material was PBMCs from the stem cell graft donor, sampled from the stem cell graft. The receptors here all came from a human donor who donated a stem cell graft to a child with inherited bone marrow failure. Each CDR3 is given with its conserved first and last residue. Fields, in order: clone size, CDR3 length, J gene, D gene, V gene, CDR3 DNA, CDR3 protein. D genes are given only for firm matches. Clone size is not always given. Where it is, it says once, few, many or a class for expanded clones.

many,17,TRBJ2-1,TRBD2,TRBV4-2,TGTGCCAGCAGCCAAGCTTTAGGACTAGCGCCCTACAATGAGCAGTTCTTC,CASSQALGLAPYNEQFF
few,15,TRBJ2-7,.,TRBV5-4,TGTGCCAGCAGCTTGGCTGGAAGCGAAGTCTACGAGCAGTACTTC,CASSLAGSEVYEQYF
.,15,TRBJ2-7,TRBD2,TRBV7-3,TGTGCCAGCAGCTTGACGGCGGGAGATTCCTACGAGCAGTACTTC,CASSLTAGDSYEQYF
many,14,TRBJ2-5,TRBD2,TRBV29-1,TGCAGCGTGGGAGGGACTAGCGTCCAAGAGACCCAGTACTTC,CSVGGTSVQETQYF
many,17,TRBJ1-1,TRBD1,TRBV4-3,TGCGCCAGCAGCCAAGAGTCAGGGGGCCGCCCGGGTACTGAAGCTTTCTTT,CASSQESGGRPGTEAFF
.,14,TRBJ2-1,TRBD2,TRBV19,TGTGCCAGTATGGCAGCGGGGGGCTCTAATGAGCAGTTCTTC,CASMAAGGSNEQFF
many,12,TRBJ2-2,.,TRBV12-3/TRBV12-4,TGTGCCAGCAAATCCTTAACCGGGGAGCTGTTTTTT,CASKSLTGELFF
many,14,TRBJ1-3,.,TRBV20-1,TGCAGTGCTACCCCCAGGCTCTCTGGAAACACCATATATTTT,CSATPRLSGNTIYF
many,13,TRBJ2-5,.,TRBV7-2,TGTGCCACCTCACAGAGGGCCCAAGAGACCCAGTACTTC,CATSQRAQETQYF
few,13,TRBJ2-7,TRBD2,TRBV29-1,TGCAGCGTTGTTGGGAGCGGGAACTACGAGCAGTACTTC,CSVVGSGNYEQYF